This T cell receptor (beta chain) was identified in a study of blood T cell repertoires in COVID-19. Study in general: COVID-19 samples collected from the United States, Italy and Spain covered acute and convalescent phases. T cells, B-cell-depleted T cells, or PBMCs provided the cDNA or gDNA that served as material.

Germline V lookup: CDR1 SGDLS, CDR2 YYNGEE. The germline V and J ends were trimmed by 5 bases and 4 bases, with 12 bases remaining between them. The CDR3 spans 13 residues. In the authors' methods: Amplification from reference gene primers served as the basis for estimated nucleated cell counts. The method was immunoSEQ multiplex PCR; TCRdb's version includes in-frame clones alone and lacks a portion of them. D and trimming were read from the DNA, whereas the V and J calls and clone size are those reported in that table. Of fewer than 200,000 clones listed, about 87% are singletons. Sequencing input: peripheral blood. V usage is TRBV9 and J usage is TRBJ1-2; D perhaps matches TRBD1 (5 bases). This clonotype originated in a man aged 35-49 years with active or convalescent COVID-19. The CDR3 region has the DNA TGTGCCAGCAGAGGGGAAACATCCTATGGCTACACCTTC. Amino acid sequence: CASRGETSYGYTF.